The 13 T cell receptor beta chains below all came from one sample that was sequenced in a study of shared T cell receptors in the human thymus. Data came from immunoSEQ multiplex PCR; TCRdb stores just in-frame clones and leaves some out. The sample records about 660,000 clones, over 75% being singletons. The sample also formed part of further work on human thymus T cells.

Sequencing input: thymocytes. The receptors shown here come from a boy under two years old with a congenital heart defect.

The V gene is TRBV14, the J gene TRBJ2-7; 7 nucleotides agree with TRBD2. The CDR3 length is 12 residues. Trimming at V came to 11 bases and at J to 5 bases, leaving 9 bases not matched to a gene. The germline V gene encodes CDR1 SGHDN and CDR2 FVKESK. The CDR3 nucleotides read TGTGCCGGACCTCGGGAGGACCACGAGCAGTACTTC. Protein sequence: CAGPREDHEQYF.

The chain employs TRBV7-8 and TRBJ2-3, with D possibly TRBD1 on 5 matching bases. The V gene's germline CDR1 is SGHVS and CDR2 FQNEAQ. Between the trimmed V and J ends, which lost 1 base and 3 bases, there was a span of 14 bases. This CDR3 has 16 residues. CDR3 in amino acids: CASSLVKGNETDTQYF. The CDR3 DNA is TGTGCCAGCAGCTTAGTCAAGGGGAATGAGACAGATACGCAGTATTTT.

In the case of this clone: Distinct nucleotide sequences in the sample also encode this CDR3. The chain has TRBV4-3 and TRBJ2-7, with D unresolved. The CDR3 sequence is 14 residues long. Germline lookup yields CDR1 LGHNA and CDR2 YSLEER. The V end lost 0 bases, the J end lost 3 bases, and 9 bases lay between the germline ends. This CDR3 reads CASSQDWRGYEQYF. The CDR3, as DNA: TGCGCCAGCAGCCAAGACTGGAGAGGCTACGAGCAGTACTTC.

The chain has TRBV5-4 and TRBJ1-2; D unresolved. The CDR3 is 16 residues long. The V gene lost 4 bases and the J gene lost 2 bases, with 18 bases spanning the gap. CDR1 and CDR2 (germline): SGHNT, YYREEE (reference sequence). For the CDR3, the DNA is TGTGCCAGCAGCCGCCGGGGTGTGGAGGAAAACTATGGCTACACCTTC. The encoded protein is CASSRRGVEENYGYTF.

CDR3 protein: CASSPSPGVAGAQTGELFF. Here the CDR3 DNA reads TGTGCCAGCTCACCATCCCCCGGAGTAGCGGGAGCCCAAACCGGGGAGCTGTTTTTT. The gene calls are TRBV18 and TRBJ2-2, with 9 positions matching TRBD2. CDR1 is KGHSH and CDR2 is LQKENI in the germline V gene. The trim removed 2 bases at V and 5 bases at J, leaving 15 bases unmatched. The CDR3 is 19 residues long.

This sequence joins TRBV11-2 and TRBJ2-1; 14 bases align to TRBD2. Trimming cost V 8 bases and J 9 bases; bases outside gene matches: 15. This CDR3 is 17 amino acids long. CDR1 and CDR2 (germline): SGHAT, FQNNGV. This chain's CDR3 is CASEESGTSGSGGEQFF. CDR3 bases: TGTGCCAGCGAGGAAAGCGGGACTAGCGGGAGTGGCGGTGAGCAGTTCTTC.

This chain links TRBV28 with TRBJ2-7; 10 positions match TRBD1. The length of the CDR3 is 15 residues. V lost 3 bases to trimming and J lost 2 bases; unmatched junction nucleotides: 4. CDR1 is MDHEN and CDR2 is SYDVKM in the germline V gene. The CDR3 sequence is CASSLGQGYPYEQYF. The CDR3, as DNA: TGTGCCAGCAGTTTGGGACAGGGGTACCCCTACGAGCAGTACTTC.

This chain uses TRBV9 with TRBJ2-6; 8 bases map to TRBD2. CDR3 length: 20 residues. Germline V CDR1 and CDR2: SGDLS, YYNGEE. V gave up 4 bases and J gave up 0 bases; unmatched junction bases: 15. The CDR3 sequence is CASSSSGHGGGGSGANVLTF. CDR3 nucleotides: TGTGCCAGCAGCTCTAGCGGGCACGGGGGTGGGGGCTCTGGGGCCAACGTCCTGACTTTC.

The J gene is TRBJ1-5, the V gene TRBV15; weak D call: TRBD1 (5 bases). The length of the CDR3 is 14 residues. CDR1 is LNHNV and CDR2 is YYDKDF in the germline V gene (reference sequence). Trimming cost V 5 bases and J 1 base, with 9 bases left between them. The CDR3 DNA is TGTGCCACCAGCCGAGGGGAGAGCAATCAGCCCCAGCATTTT. It encodes CATSRGESNQPQHF.

The chain couples TRBV5-1 to TRBJ2-7, with D perhaps matching TRBD2 (5 bases). The CDR3 loop spans 15 amino acids. Germline CDR1 reads SGHRS; CDR2 reads YFSETQ. Trimming pared 4 bases from V and 3 bases from J, leaving 17 bases between. The CDR3 here is CASSELREGGYEQYF. The CDR3 region has the DNA TGCGCCAGCAGCGAGTTACGCGAGGGTGGCTACGAGCAGTACTTC.

The chain is built from TRBV28 and TRBJ2-7; TRBD2 aligns across 7 bases. The V and J ends lost 4 bases and 0 bases, in that order; junction bases with no gene match: 12. Looked up from germline, CDR1 is MDHEN and CDR2 is SYDVKM. The CDR3 runs 17 residues. CDR3: CASSSPIETSPSYEQYF. CDR3 nucleotides: TGTGCCAGCAGTTCCCCCATTGAGACTAGCCCCTCCTACGAGCAGTACTTC.

This rearrangement joins TRBV25-1 to TRBJ2-1; maybe TRBD1 (6 bases). This CDR3 region has 13 residues. Trimming stripped 1 base from V and 7 bases from J, with 8 bases between. The germline V gene encodes CDR1 MGHDK and CDR2 SYGVNS. The CDR3 region is CASSEFRGNEQFF. CDR3 DNA: TGTGCCAGCAGTGAATTTAGGGGGAATGAGCAGTTCTTC.

This clone occurred a few times. The chain employs TRBV4-3 and TRBJ2-7; D not certain. Per the germline V gene, CDR1 is LGHNA and CDR2 is YSLEER. This CDR3 spans 15 amino acids. Deletions cut 0 bases from V and 0 bases from J, with 9 bases between. The CDR3 DNA is TGCGCCAGCAGCCAAGATCTCAACGGCTCCTACGAGCAGTACTTC. It encodes CASSQDLNGSYEQYF.